The 5 T cell receptor beta chains below were found in one sample sequenced in a study of T cells in Graves' hyperthyroidism and ophthalmopathy (dated by TCRdb to about 2019). Library preparation was by multiplex PCR. The sequencer listed for this sample is Illumina HiSeq 2000. The TCR beta CDR3 regions were amplified from the RNA transcripts. A first-round RT-PCR of the TCR CDR3 used the HTBI primer set with the Qiagen OneStep RT-PCR kit. TCRdb trimmed the raw reads at Q25, called clones with MiXCR and kept productive beta chains. Each CDR3 protein appears once, grouped with its most common genes and DNA. The sample profile shows approximately 220,000 distinct CDR3 sequences; around 20% of them were found once. The ten largest clones add up to about 41% of the sample. Source material: blood. Every receptor here comes from a man in his forties or fifties with Graves' hyperthyroidism.

This clonotype has only a few counts. This chain connects TRBV7-9 to TRBJ1-2, with D unresolved. Looked up from germline, CDR1 is SEHNR and CDR2 is FQNEAQ (reference sequence). Trimming stripped 5 bases from V and 4 bases from J, with 8 bases between. CDR3 length: 12 residues. In DNA, the CDR3 is TGTGCCAGCAGCCAACGAGCCTATGGCTACACCTTC. Its translation is CASSQRAYGYTF.

The table lists this clonotype with a few counts. The V gene is TRBV4-2, the J gene TRBJ1-2, with TRBD1 as a possible D gene (6 bases). The length of the CDR3 is 16 residues. Per germline, CDR1 LGHNA and CDR2 YNFKEQ. V lost 3 bases to trimming and J lost 4 bases, with 18 bases between them. CDR3 loop: CASSQEQGTTSYGYTF. As DNA, the CDR3 is TGTGCCAGCAGCCAGGAACAGGGCACAACTTCCTATGGCTACACCTTC.

This clonotype was counted only a few times. The chain combines TRBV4-3 with TRBJ1-2, with D hard to call. This CDR3 spans 15 amino acids. CDR1 LGHNA and CDR2 YSLEER come from the germline V gene. The V gene lost 4 bases and the J gene lost 8 bases, with 20 bases spanning the gap. The CDR3, as DNA: TGCGCCAGCAGCCCCGGCCCATCGCCCCGTTCCGGCTACACCTTC. Residues: CASSPGPSPRSGYTF.

This clonotype was found a few times. The chain recombines TRBV6-5 with TRBJ2-2; TRBD2 matches 11 bases. The CDR3 has 17 amino acids. V lost 0 bases, J lost 7 bases, and 7 bases stayed unmatched. Looked up from germline, CDR1 is MNHEY and CDR2 is SVGAGI. The CDR3 sequence: CASSYSLAGGLGGELFF. The CDR3 DNA reads as TGTGCCAGCAGTTACTCATTAGCGGGGGGGCTAGGCGGGGAGCTGTTTTTT.

A note on this clonotype: This may come from a read error, since a much larger clone is one base off. The V and J genes are TRBV5-1 and TRBJ2-5; 7 bases agree with TRBD1. Germline CDR1 reads SGHRS; CDR2 reads YFSETQ. This CDR3 spans 14 amino acids. In nucleotides, the CDR3 is TGCGCCAGCAGCCCCGGGACAGAACAAGAGACCCAGTGCTTC. It encodes CASSPGTEQETQCF.